This TCR beta chain was sequenced in a study of CD8 T cells in Susac syndrome. All included Susac syndrome patients satisfied recently defined diagnostic criteria for definite or probable disease. TEMRA cells were FACS-enriched, unlike CD8+ and CD4+ T cells, which were negatively isolated. Study-level findings and limits: The number of individuals included in the study's TCR sequencing and HLA analysis was acknowledged as relatively small.

With random hexamers, reverse transcription was performed on about 0.5 to 1 ug of RNA. Amplification of the TCR beta CDR3 was carried out by immunoSEQ multiplex PCR, which spanned a total of 54 Vbeta and 13 Jbeta segments. TCRdb redid the calling of the immunoSEQ multiplex PCR reads with MiXCR, one entry per CDR3 protein. The sample includes 150,000 to 180,000 distinct CDR3 sequences, approximately 95% of them seen just once. The CDR3 length is 13 residues. Germline V gene lookup returns CDR1 MNHEY and CDR2 SVGAGI. V lost 6 bases and J 5 bases, leaving 14 bases between the germline ends. Notes on this clonotype: Its antigen is not known.

Sequencing used CD4+ T cells from PBMCs. The chain joins TRBV6-5 to TRBJ2-7; D is ambiguous. This receptor was taken from a human donor with Susac syndrome. The CDR3 sequence: CASRDGSWDEQYF. The CDR3 coding sequence is TGTGCCAGCAGAGACGGATCTTGGGACGAGCAGTACTTC.